One sample yielded the 18 T cell receptor beta chains listed below, sequenced in a study of graft-versus-host responses after intestinal transplantation. Sequencing was performed with immunoSEQ multiplex PCR; in TCRdb, only in-frame clones are kept and a portion is missing. Found here are some 120,000 clones, 75% to 95% of them singletons; the top ten hold about 0.18%. These receptors are not linked to any known antigen. The sample in question was unstimulated CD4+ T cells sorted from spleen or lymph node cells, obtained before intestinal transplant. The source is a human donor who received an intestinal transplant.

This clone was seen just once. This chain joins TRBV5-4 and TRBJ2-7, with 7 bases fitting TRBD1. This CDR3 region has 13 residues. J lost 6 bases, V lost 2 bases, and 5 bases had no gene match. Germline CDR1 SGHNT, CDR2 YYREEE (reference sequence). The CDR3 spells CASSFDRASEQYF. CDR3 nucleotides: TGTGCCAGCAGCTTTGACAGGGCTAGCGAGCAGTACTTC.

The rearrangement joins TRBV5-6 to TRBJ2-3; 7 nucleotides align to TRBD1. The CDR3 runs 16 residues. The J segment lost 6 bases and the V segment lost 3 bases, leaving 13 bases of the junction unmatched. The germline V gene encodes CDR1 SGHDT and CDR2 YYEEEE. The DNA for the CDR3 is TGTGCCAGCAGCTGGAAGCCGACAGGGTCAGTGGATACGCAGTATTTT. Its translation is CASSWKPTGSVDTQYF.

The CDR3: CASSLDRNTEAFF. As DNA, the CDR3 is TGTGCCAGCAGCTTAGACAGAAACACTGAAGCTTTCTTT. The chain joins TRBV7-2 to TRBJ1-1; D unclear. Germline loops: CDR1 SGHTA, CDR2 FQGNSA. The CDR3 loop spans 13 amino acids. The V gene lost 1 base and the J gene lost 2 bases, with 5 bases spanning the gap.

The J gene is TRBJ2-5, the V gene TRBV11-2, with TRBD1 identical over 8 bases. J was trimmed by 6 bases and V by 4 bases; bases with no gene match: 7. This CDR3 is built from 14 residues. CDR1 and CDR2 from the germline V gene are SGHAT and FQNNGV. For the CDR3, the DNA is TGTGCCAGCAGCTCTTCGACAGGGGCGCAGACCCAGTACTTC. Its translation is CASSSSTGAQTQYF.

This chain connects TRBV29-1 to TRBJ2-7; tentative D call: TRBD1 (6 bases). The germline V gene has CDR1 SQVTM and CDR2 ANQGSEA. V lost 6 bases to trimming and J lost 2 bases, with 11 bases between them. CDR3 length: 12 residues. In DNA form, the CDR3 reads TGCAGCGTCCGGGACACTACCTACGAGCAGTACTTC. Residues: CSVRDTTYEQYF.

This chain uses TRBV10-3 with TRBJ1-6, with TRBD1 as a possible D gene (6 bases). The CDR3 has 14 residues. V lost 3 bases to trimming and J lost 4 bases, with 7 bases between them. Germline CDR1 is ENHRY and CDR2 is SYGVKD. The CDR3 here is CAISDGTYNSPLHF. Written as DNA, the CDR3 is TGTGCCATCAGTGACGGGACATATAATTCACCCCTCCACTTT.

The chain links TRBV18 to TRBJ2-2; D unclear. The V gene lost 1 base and the J gene lost 7 bases, with 4 bases spanning the gap. The CDR3 contains 12 residues. Germline CDR1 reads KGHSH; CDR2 reads LQKENI. This CDR3 is CASSPLIGELFF. The CDR3 bases are TGTGCCAGCTCACCACTTATCGGGGAGCTGTTTTTT.

This clone has more than one count but fewer than ten. V and J are TRBV2 and TRBJ1-6; D gene uncertain. Trimming removed 2 bases at V and 10 bases at J, with 6 bases between. CDR3 length: 12 residues. CDR1 is SNHLY, CDR2 FYNNEI, per germline. In DNA, the CDR3 is TGTGCCAGCAGTGAAAATCTATCACCCCTCCACTTT. Translating gives CASSENLSPLHF.

V usage is TRBV7-2 and J usage is TRBJ2-2, with D hard to call. Trimming removed 4 bases at V and 4 bases at J, with 16 bases between. Germline V CDR1 and CDR2: SGHTA, FQGNSA. The CDR3 spans 16 residues. The CDR3 is CASSSILVRSTGELFF. The CDR3 DNA follows: TGTGCCAGCAGCTCTATCCTGGTTCGTAGCACCGGGGAGCTGTTTTTT.

V usage is TRBV10-1 and J usage is TRBJ2-7, with 7 bases fitting TRBD1. V was pared by 4 bases and J by 6 bases, with 0 bases of the junction left unmatched. The CDR3 length is 11 residues. Germline V gene sequence: CDR1 WNHNN, CDR2 SYGVQD (reference sequence). The CDR3 sequence: CASSGQGEQYF. Here the CDR3 DNA reads TGCGCCAGCAGTGGACAGGGCGAGCAGTACTTC.

This rearrangement joins TRBV28 to TRBJ2-2, with 11 positions matching TRBD2. Per germline, CDR1 MDHEN and CDR2 SYDVKM. J lost 4 bases, V lost 6 bases, and 4 bases had no gene match. This CDR3 region has 15 residues. This chain's CDR3 is CASSPGTSGTGELFF. Here the CDR3 DNA reads TGTGCCAGCAGCCCCGGGACTAGCGGCACCGGGGAGCTGTTTTTT.

The chain is built from TRBV7-2 and TRBJ2-7; TRBD1 matches at 8 bases. The V segment lost 5 bases and the J segment 7 bases; nucleotides outside the gene matches: 16. CDR1 SGHTA and CDR2 FQGNSA come from the germline V gene. The CDR3 is 16 residues long. CDR3 sequence: CASSLPGQALKREQYF. CDR3 sequence (DNA): TGTGCCAGCAGCCTACCGGGACAGGCCCTTAAGCGGGAGCAGTACTTC.

V is TRBV7-2 and J is TRBJ2-3; 12 bases align to TRBD2. J lost 6 bases, V lost 5 bases, and 6 bases had no gene match. The germline gives CDR1 SGHTA, CDR2 FQGNSA. The CDR3 is 15 amino acids. In nucleotides, the CDR3 is TGTGCCAGCAGCCCCCGACTAGCGGGAGCGGATACGCAGTATTTT. Translation gives CASSPRLAGADTQYF.

DNA for the CDR3: TGTGCCACCAGCAGGGAGGGGGACAGGGGAGATACGCAGTATTTT. As protein: CATSREGDRGDTQYF. The gene calls are TRBV15 and TRBJ2-3, with 10 bases aligning to TRBD1. CDR1 is LNHNV, CDR2 YYDKDF, per germline (reference sequence). V lost 3 bases and J lost 5; bases outside the gene matches: 5. This CDR3 is built from 15 residues.

This chain connects TRBV10-1 to TRBJ2-1, with TRBD2 matching 9 bases. V lost 3 bases and J lost 9; bases outside the gene matches: 15. The CDR3 sequence is 17 residues long. The V gene's germline CDR1 is WNHNN and CDR2 SYGVQD (reference sequence). In nucleotides, the CDR3 is TGCGCCAGCAGTGAAAGTCGGGCTAGCGGGAAGGTGGGTGAGCAGTTCTTC. As protein: CASSESRASGKVGEQFF.

The rearrangement joins TRBV6-5 to TRBJ1-1, with unresolved D. The CDR3 totals 15 residues. Germline V CDR1 and CDR2: MNHEY, SVGAGI. Between the trimmed V and J ends, which lost 6 bases and 3 bases, there was a span of 17 bases. CDR3 sequence (DNA): TGTGCCAGCAGCCCACTAAGGAGAAGAGACACTGAAGCTTTCTTT. Protein product: CASSPLRRRDTEAFF.

This sequence joins TRBV5-1 and TRBJ2-2; D might be TRBD1 (6 bases). Trimming took off 1 base at V and 3 bases at J, with 10 bases between the two ends. The CDR3 totals 15 residues. Germline V gives CDR1 SGHRS, CDR2 YFSETQ. CDR3 bases: TGCGCCAGCAGCTTGCAGGGGTCGGACACCGGGGAGCTGTTTTTT. Its protein product is CASSLQGSDTGELFF.

The chain uses TRBV4-2 and TRBJ1-4, with a possible D match to TRBD1 (6 bases). The CDR3 is 17 amino acids. V was cut by 0 bases and J by 6 bases, with 17 bases left in between. CDR1 is LGHNA, CDR2 YNFKEQ, per germline. The chain's CDR3 is CASSQDLGGRRDEKLFF. The CDR3 nucleotides read TGTGCCAGCAGCCAAGATTTGGGGGGGCGCAGGGATGAAAAACTGTTTTTT.